Presented here are 30 T cell receptor beta chains from one specimen sequenced in a study of response to subunit inactivated influenza vaccine. TCRdb re-called the RT-PCR reads through MiXCR, storing one row per CDR3 protein. This table has 500,000 to 750,000 distinct CDR3 sequences, around 15% appearing once. The sequencing here drew on PBMCs from blood, taken about 12 days after vaccination. Source of these receptors: a man in his forties or fifties who received an inactivated influenza vaccine.

This clonotype was picked up a small number of times. This rearrangement joins TRBV11-2 to TRBJ2-1; tentatively, D is TRBD2 (5 bases). The V and J ends lost 0 bases and 4 bases respectively, with 13 bases between them. Germline V gives CDR1 SGHAT, CDR2 FQNNGV. The CDR3 sequence is 16 residues long. CDR3 sequence reads: CASSLDEGTLYNEQFF. DNA of the CDR3: TGTGCCAGCAGCTTAGATGAGGGTACCCTATACAATGAGCAGTTCTTC.

In regard to this clonotype: Its ends do not fully match the called genes, so a read error is possible. The rearrangement uses TRBV6-2 or TRBV6-3 and TRBJ2-7; no clear D gene. Per the germline V gene, CDR1 is MNHEY and CDR2 is SVGEGT. The CDR3 has 14 amino acids. The CDR3 loop is CASRYRSLLREQYF. The CDR3 DNA is TGTGCCAGCCGTTACCGTAGTCTCTTGCGCGAGCAGTACTTC.

This clonotype was detected many times. The chain recombines TRBV4-3 with TRBJ1-4; unclear D gene. Between the trimmed V and J ends, which lost 2 bases and 3 bases, there was a span of 13 bases. The CDR3 totals 16 residues. Germline-derived CDR1 and CDR2 are LGHNA and YSLEER. The CDR3 loop reads CASSQSLPGANEKLFF. In DNA form, the CDR3 reads TGCGCCAGCAGCCAATCACTTCCTGGAGCTAATGAAAAACTGTTTTTT.

Many counts were recorded for this clonotype. This rearrangement joins TRBV5-1 to TRBJ2-2; D unclear. V was shortened by 5 bases and J by 6 bases, with 11 bases between the two germline ends. The length of the CDR3 is 13 residues. The germline CDR1 and CDR2 sequences are SGHRS and YFSETQ. CDR3 region: CASSSPRPGELFF. The DNA of the CDR3 is TGCGCCAGCAGTTCTCCCCGACCCGGGGAGCTGTTTTTT.

This clonotype has only a few counts. V and J are TRBV11-2 and TRBJ2-7; 9 bases map to TRBD1. V gave up 4 bases and J gave up 3 bases; unmatched junction bases: 1. This CDR3 has 13 residues. In germline, CDR1 is SGHAT, CDR2 FQNNGV. As DNA, the CDR3 is TGTGCCAGCAGCTGGACAGGGGACTACGAGCAGTACTTC. This sequence encodes CASSWTGDYEQYF.

This chain joins TRBV7-6 and TRBJ1-2; 9 bases are shared with TRBD1. Trimming cost V 5 bases and J 2 bases; bases outside gene matches: 6. Per germline, CDR1 SGHVS and CDR2 FNYEAQ. The CDR3 has 15 residues. The CDR3 spells CASSAGQGINYGYTF. CDR3 DNA: TGTGCCAGCAGCGCCGGACAGGGGATCAACTATGGCTACACCTTC.

This clonotype occurred a few times. The chain has TRBV4-1 and TRBJ2-3; D gene unclear. The CDR3 covers 15 residues. V lost 2 bases and J lost 5, with 14 bases in between. CDR1 is MGHRA and CDR2 is YSYEKL in the germline V gene. Here the CDR3 reads CASSQRSVGRDTQYF. The CDR3 nucleotides are TGCGCCAGCAGCCAAAGAAGTGTAGGTCGAGATACGCAGTATTTT.

Many counts were recorded for this clonotype. The V gene is TRBV3-1, the J gene TRBJ2-2, with 8 bases identical to TRBD2. The CDR3 has 15 residues. The trim removed 4 bases at V and 4 bases at J, leaving 5 bases unmatched. Germline CDR1 LGHDT, CDR2 YNNKEL (reference sequence). Here the CDR3 DNA reads TGTGCCAGCAGCCGAGCGGGAGCGAGCACCGGGGAGCTGTTTTTT. Its protein is CASSRAGASTGELFF.

This clonotype was observed a few times. This rearrangement joins TRBV18 to TRBJ2-3; no firm D call. CDR1 is KGHSH and CDR2 is LQKENI in the germline V gene. V was cut by 0 bases and J by 4 bases, with 11 bases left in between. CDR3 length equals 15 residues. CDR3 DNA: TGTGCCAGCTCACCACCCTCCGCGGAAGCAGATACGCAGTATTTT. Amino acids: CASSPPSAEADTQYF.

The V call is TRBV30, the J call TRBJ1-2, with 10 positions matching TRBD1. The CDR3 totals 18 residues. V shed 2 bases and J 5 bases; nucleotides not matched to a gene: 17. Germline V gene data show CDR1 as GTSNPN and CDR2 as SVGIG (reference sequence). The CDR3 DNA follows: TGTGCCTGGAGTAGACAGGGGGGCGACAGGGGGCTAGGGTATGGCTACACCTTC. Translation gives CAWSRQGGDRGLGYGYTF.

The chain recombines TRBV28 with TRBJ2-7, with TRBD1 identical over 12 bases. Germline V CDR1 and CDR2: MDHEN, SYDVKM. The CDR3 loop spans 16 amino acids. The V and J ends lost 5 bases and 6 bases, in that order; junction bases with no gene match: 11. CDR3: CASSQFRMGQGAEQYF. The CDR3 DNA sequence: TGTGCCAGCAGTCAATTTAGAATGGGACAGGGGGCCGAGCAGTACTTC. The full variable domain, with the rest looked up from reference TRBV28 and TRBJ2-7, is DVKVTQSSRYLVKRTGEKVFLECVQDMDHENMFWYRQDPGLGLRLIYFSYDVKMKEKGDIPEGYSVSREKKERFSLILESASTNQTSMYLCASSQFRMGQGAEQYFGPGTRLTVT.

The chain uses TRBV4-3 and TRBJ1-4; D is ambiguous. CDR1 is LGHNA and CDR2 is YSLEER in the germline V gene. The CDR3 is 16 amino acids. Trimming pared 4 bases from V and 6 bases from J, leaving 18 bases between. CDR3 nucleotides: TGCGCCAGCAGCCGTTTCGCGGGAGAGACTCATGAAAAACTGTTTTTT. Translated, it gives CASSRFAGETHEKLFF.

The genes are TRBV20-1 and TRBJ2-7, with TRBD1 as a possible D gene (5 bases). This CDR3 comprises 13 residues. Trimming stripped 1 base from V and 1 base from J, with 8 bases between. Germline V CDR1 and CDR2: DFQATT, SNEGSKA (reference sequence). The CDR3 coding sequence is TGCAGTGCTAGAGTAGGGGATTCCTACGAGCAGTACTTC. The encoded protein is CSARVGDSYEQYF.

The chain joins TRBV9 to TRBJ2-5; TRBD2 aligns across 10 bases. Germline V gives CDR1 SGDLS, CDR2 YYNGEE. The length of the CDR3 is 14 residues. V was pared by 4 bases and J by 5 bases, with 5 bases of the junction left unmatched. As DNA, the CDR3 is TGTGCCAGCAGCACAATGGGACTAGCGGAGACCCAGTACTTC. Amino acid sequence: CASSTMGLAETQYF.

The V call is TRBV12-3 or TRBV12-4, the J call TRBJ2-1; no firm D call. With 4 bases removed from V and 7 bases from J, the gap between germline ends came to 11 bases. The length of the CDR3 is 13 residues. The CDR3 DNA reads TGTGCCAGCAGTTCCCTTGCTCGGAATGAGCAGTTCTTC. Protein product: CASSSLARNEQFF.

The rearrangement uses TRBV27 and TRBJ2-7; D is possibly TRBD2 (5 bases). Trimming shortened V by 5 bases and J by 0 bases, and 20 bases separated the two germline ends. CDR1 is MNHEY and CDR2 is SMNVEV in the germline V gene (reference sequence). This CDR3 contains 17 residues. The CDR3 DNA reads TGTGCCAGCAGTCCATTAGGGTCCCCGGGGAGCTCCTACGAGCAGTACTTC. Its protein product is CASSPLGSPGSSYEQYF.

The V gene is TRBV10-2, the J gene TRBJ2-7; D is unresolved. CDR3 size: 15 residues. The germline V gene encodes CDR1 WSHSY and CDR2 SAAADI. Trimming pared 2 bases from V and 1 base from J, leaving 12 bases between. The CDR3 reads CASSEGPPTSYEQYF. In DNA, the CDR3 is TGCGCCAGCAGTGAGGGCCCCCCTACATCCTACGAGCAGTACTTC.

This clonotype was picked up a small number of times. The chain links TRBV20-1 to TRBJ2-7, with unresolved D. This CDR3 has 12 amino acids. The V and J ends lost 6 bases and 0 bases respectively, with 9 bases between them. From germline, CDR1 is DFQATT and CDR2 SNEGSKA (reference sequence). This CDR3 is CSAAKPSYEQYF. CDR3 sequence (DNA): TGCAGTGCAGCAAAACCCTCCTACGAGCAGTACTTC.

CDR3 loop: CIALDRASYNEQFF. The CDR3 DNA reads as TGCATTGCCCTGGACAGGGCTTCCTACAATGAGCAGTTCTTC. The V gene is TRBV20-1, the J gene TRBJ2-1; 8 positions agree with TRBD1. The CDR3 has 14 residues. CDR1 and CDR2 (germline): DFQATT, SNEGSKA (reference sequence).

V is TRBV20-1 and J is TRBJ2-1, with 10 bases fitting TRBD2. V was pared by 1 base and J by 5 bases, with 8 bases of the junction left unmatched. Germline CDR1 DFQATT, CDR2 SNEGSKA (reference sequence). The CDR3 runs to 16 residues. The chain's CDR3 is CSARAVRTSGNNEQFF. In nucleotides, the CDR3 is TGCAGTGCTAGAGCCGTCAGGACTAGCGGAAACAATGAGCAGTTCTTC.

There are many counts of this clonotype. The rearrangement links TRBV13 to TRBJ2-1; D call uncertain. CDR1 is PRHDT and CDR2 is FYEKMQ in the germline V gene (reference sequence). Trimming left V 4 bases short and J 3 bases short, with 7 bases between. The CDR3 extends over 13 amino acids. Written as DNA, the CDR3 is TGTGCCAGCAGCTACGAAAACTACAATGAGCAGTTCTTC. The encoded protein is CASSYENYNEQFF. Full variable domain (outside the CDR3, taken from reference TRBV13 and TRBJ2-1): AAGVIQSPRHLIKEKRETATLKCYPIPRHDTVYWYQQGPGQDPQFLISFYEKMQSDKGSIPDRFSAQQFSDYHSELNMSSLELGDSALYFCASSYENYNEQFFGPGTRLTVL.

This chain links TRBV27 with TRBJ2-1; no clear D gene. The germline V and J ends were trimmed by 4 bases and 8 bases, with 6 bases remaining between them. Germline CDR1 reads MNHEY; CDR2 reads SMNVEV (reference sequence). The CDR3 has 11 amino acids. CDR3 sequence: CASSSYDEQFF. Here the CDR3 DNA reads TGTGCCAGCAGTTCATACGATGAGCAGTTCTTC.

The chain is built from TRBV7-9 and TRBJ1-1, with TRBD1 matching over 7 bases. Germline-derived CDR1 and CDR2 are SEHNR and FQNEAQ (reference sequence). The CDR3 is made up of 15 amino acids. Trimming at V came to 5 bases and at J to 0 bases, leaving 6 bases not matched to a gene. The CDR3 bases are TGTGCCAGCAGCCCTACGGGACAGTTGAACACTGAAGCTTTCTTT. Amino acids: CASSPTGQLNTEAFF.

The gene calls are TRBV7-9 and TRBJ1-2, with D perhaps TRBD1 (5 bases). Germline-derived CDR1 and CDR2 are SEHNR and FQNEAQ (reference sequence). This CDR3 spans 13 amino acids. V lost 1 base and J lost 6, with 9 bases in between. The CDR3: CASSLGSGNGYTF. CDR3 coding DNA: TGTGCCAGCAGCTTAGGGTCAGGGAATGGCTACACCTTC.

The table lists this clonotype with a few counts. The chain couples TRBV4-2 to TRBJ2-3, with D uncertain. Between the trimmed V and J ends, which lost 0 bases and 5 bases, there was a span of 9 bases. This CDR3 spans 14 amino acids. Germline V gene lookup returns CDR1 LGHNA and CDR2 YNFKEQ. The CDR3 spells CASSQEMSGDTQYF. The CDR3 DNA follows: TGTGCCAGCAGCCAAGAAATGTCCGGAGATACGCAGTATTTT.

This clonotype rates as medium-sized (0.01 to 0.1%). The chain couples TRBV27 to TRBJ1-1, with 8 bases fitting TRBD1. The V gene end was trimmed by 6 bases and the J gene end by 0 bases; junction bases not matched to a gene: 9. CDR3 size: 16 residues. Per germline, CDR1 MNHEY and CDR2 SMNVEV (reference sequence). The CDR3 loop is CASSPSWTGMNTEAFF. The CDR3 region has the DNA TGTGCCAGCAGCCCATCCTGGACAGGGATGAACACTGAAGCTTTCTTT.

This clonotype occurred a few times. The chain couples TRBV7-8 to TRBJ2-3; D unresolved. V lost 0 bases and J 4 bases, leaving 11 bases between the germline ends. CDR1 and CDR2 from the germline V gene are SGHVS and FQNEAQ. The CDR3 has 15 residues. In DNA form, the CDR3 reads TGTGCCAGCAGCTTAGCGCGTAGGAGCTCAGATACGCAGTATTTT. It translates to CASSLARRSSDTQYF.

This clonotype was seen ten or more times. The V and J genes are TRBV12-3 or TRBV12-4 and TRBJ1-5, with a weak D call TRBD1 (5 bases). V lost 8 bases and J lost 1, with 9 bases in between. CDR3 length: 13 residues. For the CDR3, the DNA is TGTGCCAGCGCAAAGGGGAGCAATCAGCCCCAGCATTTT. Encoded protein: CASAKGSNQPQHF.

This chain joins TRBV3-1 and TRBJ1-4; D unclear. V was clipped by 2 bases and J by 8 bases, with 9 bases between them. The germline V gene has CDR1 LGHDT and CDR2 YNNKEL (reference sequence). The CDR3 is made up of 13 amino acids. In DNA, the CDR3 is TGTGCCAGCAGCCAAAGCGCGGGGGAAAAACTGTTTTTT. Amino acids: CASSQSAGEKLFF.

This clonotype was counted only a few times. The genes are TRBV3-1 and TRBJ2-5; the D gene is possibly TRBD1 (5 bases). Germline V CDR1 and CDR2: LGHDT, YNNKEL (reference sequence). V shed 1 base and J shed 5 bases, with 14 bases lying between them. This CDR3 contains 15 residues. As DNA, the CDR3 is TGTGCCAGCAGCCAAGTAAGACGATGGGGCGAGACCCAGTACTTC. As protein: CASSQVRRWGETQYF.